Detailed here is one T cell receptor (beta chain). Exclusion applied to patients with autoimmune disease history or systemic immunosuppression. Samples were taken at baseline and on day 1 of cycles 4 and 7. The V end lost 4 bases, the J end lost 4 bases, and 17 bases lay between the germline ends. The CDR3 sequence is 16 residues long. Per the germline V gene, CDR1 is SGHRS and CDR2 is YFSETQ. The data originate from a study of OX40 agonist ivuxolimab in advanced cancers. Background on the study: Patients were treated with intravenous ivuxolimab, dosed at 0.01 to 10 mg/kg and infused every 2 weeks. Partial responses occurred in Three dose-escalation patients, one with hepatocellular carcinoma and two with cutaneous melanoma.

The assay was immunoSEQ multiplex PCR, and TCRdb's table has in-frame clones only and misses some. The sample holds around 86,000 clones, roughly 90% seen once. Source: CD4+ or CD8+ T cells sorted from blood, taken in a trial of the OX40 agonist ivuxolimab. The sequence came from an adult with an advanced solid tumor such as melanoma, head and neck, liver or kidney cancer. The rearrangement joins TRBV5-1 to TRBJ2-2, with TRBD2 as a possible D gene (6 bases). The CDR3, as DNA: TGCGCCAGCAGCCCCCTTAGCGGAGTACTCACCGGGGAGCTGTTTTTT. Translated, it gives CASSPLSGVLTGELFF.